The present T cell receptor (beta chain) was sequenced within a study of OX40 agonist ivuxolimab in advanced cancers. Study-wide results and limits: At 0.1 to 3.0 mg/kg and by week 6, CD4+ and CD8+ T cells in the blood had expanded clonally.

CDR1 is SGDLS, CDR2 YYNGEE, per germline. CDR3 length: 16 amino acids. Trimming removed 0 bases from V and 1 base from J; junction bases left unmatched: 7. Of note for this clone: Its target is not known.

Blood specimens came from baseline, cycle 4 day 1, and cycle 7 day 1. The table came from immunoSEQ multiplex PCR; TCRdb's copy has only in-frame clones and leaves some out. This repertoire shows roughly 90,000 clones, roughly 85% found once; its top ten account for approximately 1.5%. This specimen consisted of CD4+ or CD8+ T cells sorted from blood, obtained in a trial of the OX40 agonist ivuxolimab. The rearrangement uses TRBV9 and TRBJ2-7, with TRBD2 matching 7 bases. This sequence was found in an adult with an advanced solid tumor such as melanoma, head and neck, liver or kidney cancer. The CDR3 DNA reads as TGTGCCAGCAGCGTAGAATTGGGCGGGAGTTCCTACGAGCAGTACTTC. Protein: CASSVELGGSSYEQYF.